Below, 24 T cell receptor beta chains from the same sample are listed, as sequenced in a study of T cell repertoires in cytomegalovirus infection. Using its own MiXCR run on the reads, TCRdb lists one record per CDR3 protein. Among about 830,000 distinct CDR3 sequences listed, about 31% were seen once. The antigens for these receptors are not known. The sequenced sample was cultured CD8+ T cells from PBMCs, obtained from culture after CMV antigen stimulation. The receptors were sampled from a human donor in good health (CMV status not recorded). Some clones in this sample may be carry-over from other donors' samples.

The chain has TRBV4-2 and TRBJ2-1; 8 nucleotides agree with TRBD2. Trimming at V came to 7 bases and at J to 6 bases, leaving 5 bases not matched to a gene. Looked up from germline, CDR1 is LGHNA and CDR2 is YNFKEQ. This CDR3 has 13 residues. CDR3 sequence: CASNAGGSNEQFF. The CDR3 DNA reads TGTGCCAGCAACGCGGGGGGAAGCAATGAGCAGTTCTTC.

The CDR3 nucleotides read TGTGCCAGCACGAAGGGCGGGGGGACCTTCTACGAGCAGTACGTC. Amino acid sequence: CASTKGGGTFYEQYV. The rearrangement uses TRBV2 and TRBJ2-7; 8 nucleotides match TRBD2. This CDR3 comprises 15 residues. Germline CDR1 is SNHLY and CDR2 is FYNNEI. Trimming cost V 7 bases and J 3 bases; bases outside gene matches: 11.

The gene calls are TRBV19 and TRBJ2-7; 8 bases are a match to TRBD2. Germline V gives CDR1 LNHDA, CDR2 SQIVND (reference sequence). The CDR3 spans 14 residues. V was pared by 5 bases and J by 4 bases, with 7 bases of the junction left unmatched. CDR3 residues: CASSSLGLAYEQYF. The CDR3 region has the DNA TGTGCCAGTAGTTCCCTTGGACTAGCTTACGAGCAGTACTTC.

The rearrangement uses TRBV7-8 and TRBJ1-5, with D maybe TRBD1 (5 bases). V lost 3 bases to trimming and J lost 6 bases, with 12 bases between them. CDR1 and CDR2 (germline): SGHVS, FQNEAQ. The CDR3 runs 14 residues. In nucleotides, the CDR3 is TGTGCCAGCAGCTTTGGGGCCCCTGGTCAGCCCCAGCATTTT. It translates to CASSFGAPGQPQHF.

Here the CDR3 DNA reads TGTGCCAGCAGCCTCCTTTGGGGGATGGACGAGCAGTACGTC. This encodes CASSLLWGMDEQYV. The chain joins TRBV7-8 to TRBJ2-7; the D call may be TRBD1 or TRBD2 (5 bases each). CDR1 is SGHVS, CDR2 FQNEAQ, per germline. The length of the CDR3 is 14 residues. The V gene lost 5 bases and the J gene lost 5 bases, with 16 bases spanning the gap.

There are a few counts of this clonotype. The rearrangement links TRBV11-2 to TRBJ2-5, with D uncertain. This CDR3 has 13 amino acids. The V end lost 4 bases, the J end lost 10 bases, and 16 bases lay between the germline ends. CDR1 SGHAT and CDR2 FQNNGV come from the germline V gene. The CDR3 is CASSSPAEEGQYF. CDR3 sequence (DNA): TGTGCCAGCAGCTCTCCCGCCGAGGAAGGCCAGTACTTC. Full variable domain (missing parts from reference TRBV11-2 and TRBJ2-5): EAGVAQSPRYKIIEKRQSVAFWCNPISGHATLYWYQQILGQGPKLLIQFQNNGVVDDSQLPKDRFSAERLKGVDSTLKIQPAKLEDSAVYLCASSSPAEEGQYFGPGTRLLVL.

The chain couples TRBV4-2 to TRBJ1-5, with 8 positions matching TRBD1. This CDR3 is 16 amino acids long. Germline V gene sequence: CDR1 LGHNA, CDR2 YNFKEQ. With V trimmed by 5 bases and J by 6 bases, 12 bases remained unmatched. The CDR3 DNA reads TGTGCCAGCAGCGAAGCCCAGGGGGCCTTAATTCAGCCCCAGCATTTT. It is translated as CASSEAQGALIQPQHF.

This clonotype has only a few counts. The chain couples TRBV2 to TRBJ1-5; 7 bases are shared with TRBD1. The CDR3 totals 18 residues. Per the germline V gene, CDR1 is SNHLY and CDR2 is FYNNEI. Trimming cost V 5 bases and J 0 bases; bases outside gene matches: 13. CDR3 region: CASSISFDRAHSNQPQHF. The DNA of the CDR3 is TGTGCCAGCAGTATATCGTTCGACAGGGCACATAGCAATCAGCCCCAGCATTTT. Based on the CDR3 plus reference TRBV2 and TRBJ1-5, the full variable domain is EPEVTQTPSHQVTQMGQEVILRCVPISNHLYFYWYRQILGQKVEFLVSFYNNEISEKSEIFDDQFSVERPDGSNFTLKIRSTKLEDSAMYFCASSISFDRAHSNQPQHFGDGTRLSIL.

In this sample, this clonotype turned up a few times. The chain links TRBV19 to TRBJ2-5; 8 bases are shared with TRBD2. This CDR3 comprises 12 residues. Germline-derived CDR1 and CDR2 are LNHDA and SQIVND (reference sequence). CDR3 residues: CGSRGDQETQYF. The CDR3 DNA is TGTGGATCGCGGGGGGACCAAGAGACCCAGTACTTC. Full variable domain (rest looked up from reference TRBV19 and TRBJ2-5): DGGITQSPKYLFRKEGQNVTLSCEQNLNHDAMYWYRQDPGQGLRLIYYSQIVNDFQKGDIAEGYSVSREKKESFPLTVTSAQKNPTAFYLCGSRGDQETQYFGPGTRLLVL.

The chain is built from TRBV27 and TRBJ2-5, with TRBD1 as a possible D gene (5 bases). Germline CDR1 reads MNHEY; CDR2 reads SMNVEV (reference sequence). The CDR3 is made up of 18 amino acids. Trimming took 4 bases from V and 2 from J, leaving 23 bases between them. The CDR3 sequence is CASSSLSNGAGDQETQYF. CDR3 DNA: TGTGCCAGCAGTTCTCTTTCTAATGGGGCAGGAGATCAAGAGACCCAGTACTTC.

This clonotype was detected only a few times. The DNA of the CDR3 is TGTGCTAGTGGGGAAACCGGGACTCGGAACACTGAAGCTTTCTTT. Translated: CASGETGTRNTEAFF. V is TRBV12-5 and J is TRBJ1-1, with D possibly TRBD1 on 5 matching bases. The V end lost 6 bases, the J end lost 1 base, and 15 bases lay between the germline ends. The germline gives CDR1 LGHNT, CDR2 FRNRAP. The CDR3 runs to 15 residues.

The chain carries TRBV18 and TRBJ2-3, with D possibly TRBD1 on 6 matching bases. From germline, CDR1 is KGHSH and CDR2 LQKENI. The CDR3 length is 15 residues. V lost 4 bases to trimming and J lost 2 bases, with 13 bases between them. CDR3 DNA sequence: TGTGCCAGCTCACAGGGGGAGCTAGTCACAGATACGCAGTATTTT. Translating gives CASSQGELVTDTQYF.

The chain links TRBV7-2 to TRBJ2-7; D unclear. The CDR3 totals 13 residues. V was pared by 1 base and J by 6 bases, with 10 bases between. Germline loops: CDR1 SGHTA, CDR2 FQGNSA. CDR3 in amino acids: CASSLGSHGEQYV. The DNA of the CDR3 is TGTGCCAGCAGCTTAGGTTCACACGGCGAGCAGTACGTC.

V and J are TRBV6-5 and TRBJ2-2; D is undetermined. V gave up 2 bases and J gave up 8 bases, with 9 bases separating them. The V gene's germline CDR1 is MNHEY and CDR2 SVGAGI. The CDR3 totals 13 residues. The CDR3 DNA reads TGTGCCAGCAGTTACCGCAGCCGGGGGGAGCTGTTTTTT. This gives the protein CASSYRSRGELFF.

There are many counts of this clonotype. V usage is TRBV12-3 or TRBV12-4 and J usage is TRBJ2-2; D not certain. The CDR3 runs 15 residues. V was shortened by 4 bases and J by 0 bases, with 9 bases between the two germline ends. The CDR3 DNA sequence: TGTGCCAGCAGTTACAGCTCTGCGAACACCGGGGAGCTGTTTTTT. Amino acids: CASSYSSANTGELFF.

The sample holds a few counts of this clonotype. This chain connects TRBV5-1 to TRBJ2-1; 9 bases align to TRBD1. The CDR3 is made up of 15 amino acids. Germline loops: CDR1 SGHRS, CDR2 YFSETQ. The V and J ends lost 3 bases and 8 bases, in that order; junction bases with no gene match: 9. This chain's CDR3 is CASSYRDREIDEQFF. The DNA for the CDR3 is TGCGCCAGCAGCTACCGGGACAGGGAGATCGATGAGCAGTTCTTC.

This chain uses TRBV28 with TRBJ2-2; D is perhaps TRBD1 (5 bases). V was pared by 4 bases and J by 8 bases, with 14 bases between. The V gene's germline CDR1 is MDHEN and CDR2 SYDVKM. There are 14 residues in the CDR3. The chain's CDR3 is CASSSTPGAGELFF. The CDR3 DNA reads as TGTGCCAGCAGTTCGACCCCTGGGGCTGGGGAGCTGTTTTTT.

This clonotype has at least ten counts. The gene calls are TRBV7-9 and TRBJ2-5; 8 bases agree with TRBD2. From germline, CDR1 is SEHNR and CDR2 FQNEAQ (reference sequence). Trimming removed 5 bases from V and 5 bases from J; junction bases left unmatched: 19. CDR3 size: 18 residues. This chain's CDR3 is CASSPGKAGDLRLETQYF. The CDR3 DNA sequence: TGTGCCAGCAGCCCAGGGAAAGCGGGGGATTTGCGACTGGAGACCCAGTACTTC.

In its sample, this clonotype was seen many times. CDR3 amino acids: CASSSGTYYGYTF. The CDR3 nucleotides are TGTGCCAGCAGCTCGGGGACTTACTATGGCTACACCTTC. The genes are TRBV7-8 and TRBJ1-2; a possible D gene is TRBD1 (5 bases). Germline V gene lookup returns CDR1 SGHVS and CDR2 FQNEAQ. CDR3 length equals 13 residues. Trimming cost V 4 bases and J 3 bases, with 9 bases left between them.

The table lists this clonotype with many counts. The gene calls are TRBV20-1 and TRBJ2-2; D gene ambiguous. V shed 5 bases and J shed 1 base, with 14 bases lying between them. From germline, CDR1 is DFQATT and CDR2 SNEGSKA (reference sequence). The CDR3 runs 15 residues. The CDR3 region has the DNA TGCAGTGCTCCAGAGGTTGCTCAGAACACCGGGGAGCTGTTTTTT. Translated, it gives CSAPEVAQNTGELFF.

The sample holds many counts of this clonotype. The V gene is TRBV7-8, the J gene TRBJ2-3; possible D gene TRBD2, 6 bases. CDR1 SGHVS and CDR2 FQNEAQ come from the germline V gene. The CDR3 extends over 14 amino acids. The ends were cut back, 3 bases at V and 6 bases at J, with 13 bases in the middle. This CDR3 reads CASSFFPGLDTQYF. The CDR3 DNA sequence: TGTGCCAGCAGCTTCTTCCCGGGACTTGATACGCAGTATTTT.

At least ten counts were recorded for this clonotype. V usage is TRBV7-2 and J usage is TRBJ2-1, with 7 bases matching TRBD1. The CDR3 consists of 15 residues. Germline-derived CDR1 and CDR2 are SGHTA and FQGNSA. The ends lost 2 bases at V and 5 bases at J; junction bases unmatched: 6. The CDR3 region is CASSLRGPRNNEQFF. DNA for the CDR3: TGTGCCAGCAGCTTAAGGGGGCCCCGAAACAATGAGCAGTTCTTC.

This clonotype has more than one count but fewer than ten. V usage is TRBV12-3 or TRBV12-4 and J usage is TRBJ2-1; 11 positions agree with TRBD2. This CDR3 comprises 16 residues. Germline trimming cut 3 bases from V and 8 bases from J; bases unmatched to any gene: 9. CDR3 sequence: CASSFRLAGGRDEQFF. The CDR3 DNA sequence: TGTGCCAGCAGTTTTAGGCTAGCGGGGGGTCGGGATGAGCAGTTCTTC.

This clonotype was found many times. The chain joins TRBV7-2 to TRBJ1-3; D might be TRBD1 (5 bases). Deletions cut 1 base from V and 0 bases from J, with 22 bases between. The CDR3 covers 20 residues. CDR1 and CDR2 from the germline V gene are SGHTA and FQGNSA. The CDR3 here is CASSLDGREKAWVSGNTIYF. CDR3 sequence (DNA): TGTGCCAGCAGCTTAGATGGCAGGGAGAAGGCGTGGGTCTCTGGAAACACCATATATTTT.